The following is a T cell receptor (beta chain) sequence with its context. Using immunoSEQ multiplex PCR, the repertoire was profiled, and TCRdb retains in-frame clones only, with some absent. The repertoire holds about 190,000 clones, with under 80% as singletons. The data originate from a study of blood T cell repertoires in COVID-19. At the level of the study: The study drew acute and convalescent COVID-19 samples from the United States, Italy and Spain. From T cells, B-cell-depleted T cells, or PBMCs came the material, which was cDNA or gDNA.

The CDR3 runs 10 residues. The V gene lost 4 bases and the J gene lost 3 bases, with 4 bases spanning the gap. Germline V lookup: CDR1 DFQATT, CDR2 SNEGSKA (reference sequence). The sequencing sample was made of peripheral blood. This sequence joins TRBV20-1 and TRBJ2-7; D not certain. The receptor was derived from a woman between 50 and 59 years old with acute or convalescent COVID-19. The CDR3 coding sequence is TGCAGTGCTACCAACTACGAGCAGTACTTC. Protein product: CSATNYEQYF.